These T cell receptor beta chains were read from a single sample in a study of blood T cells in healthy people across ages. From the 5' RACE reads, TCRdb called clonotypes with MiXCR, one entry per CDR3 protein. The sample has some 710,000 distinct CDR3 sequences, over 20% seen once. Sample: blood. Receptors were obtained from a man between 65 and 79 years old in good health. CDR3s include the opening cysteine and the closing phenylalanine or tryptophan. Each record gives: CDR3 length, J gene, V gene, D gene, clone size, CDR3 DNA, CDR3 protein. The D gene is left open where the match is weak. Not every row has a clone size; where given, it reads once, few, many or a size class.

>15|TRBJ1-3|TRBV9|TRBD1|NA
TGTGCCAGCAGCGTAGGACAGGGATTAGGAAACACCATATATTTT
CASSVGQGLGNTIYF
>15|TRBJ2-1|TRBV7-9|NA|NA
TGTGCCAGCAGAAGAATCCCTACTAGGGACAATGAGCAGTTCTTC
CASRRIPTRDNEQFF
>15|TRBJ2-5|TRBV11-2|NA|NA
TGTGCCAGCAGCTCGACGGTCACCCTACGGGAGACCCAGTACTTC
CASSSTVTLRETQYF
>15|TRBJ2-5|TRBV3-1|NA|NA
TGTGCCAGCAGCCAAGATGTCGCGGTCTTTGAGACCCAGTACTTC
CASSQDVAVFETQYF
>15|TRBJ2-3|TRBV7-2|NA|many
TGTGCCAGCAGCTCGTTCGCTTTGGCCACAGATACGCAGTATTTT
CASSSFALATDTQYF
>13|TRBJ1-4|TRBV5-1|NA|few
TGCGCCAGCAGCATGGACAGTAATGAAAAACTGTTTTTT
CASSMDSNEKLFF
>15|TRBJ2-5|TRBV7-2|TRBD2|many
TGTGCCAGCACCAAGACTAGCGGGATGTGGGAGACCCAGTACTTC
CASTKTSGMWETQYF
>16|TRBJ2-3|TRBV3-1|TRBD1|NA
TGTGCCAGCAGCCAAGCGCGACAGGGGCCTACAGATACGCAGTATTTT
CASSQARQGPTDTQYF
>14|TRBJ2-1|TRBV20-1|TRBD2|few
TGCAGTGCTAGTCTAGCGGGAGGGATCAATGAGCAGTTCTTC
CSASLAGGINEQFF
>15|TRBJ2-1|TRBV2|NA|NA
TGTGCCAGCAGGGATGACAGGTTAGGCTACAATGAGCAGTTCTTC
CASRDDRLGYNEQFF
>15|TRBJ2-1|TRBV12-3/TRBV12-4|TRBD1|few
TGTGCCAGCAGTTGGACAGGGAGCTCCTACAATGAGCAGTTCTTC
CASSWTGSSYNEQFF
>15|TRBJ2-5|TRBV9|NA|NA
TGTGCCGGCAGCGACCATAAGGGCAGGGAAGAGACCCAGTACTTC
CAGSDHKGREETQYF
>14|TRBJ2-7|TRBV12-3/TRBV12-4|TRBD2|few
TGTGCCAGCAGTTTAAGAGCGGGGGGGAACGAGCAGTACTTC
CASSLRAGGNEQYF
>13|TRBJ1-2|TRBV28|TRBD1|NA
TGTGCCAGCCGAATGACAGGGCCGTCTGGCTACACCTTC
CASRMTGPSGYTF
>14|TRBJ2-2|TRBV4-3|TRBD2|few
TGCGCCAGCAACGGGAGGAGTAACACCGGGGAGCTGTTTTTT
CASNGRSNTGELFF
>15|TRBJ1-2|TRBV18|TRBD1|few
TGTGCCAGCTCACCGGGGGACAGGAGTTACTATGGCTACACCTTC
CASSPGDRSYYGYTF
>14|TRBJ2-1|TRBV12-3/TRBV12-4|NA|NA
TGTGCCAGCAGTCCGAGACAAGCCGGGAATGAGCAGTTCTTC
CASSPRQAGNEQFF
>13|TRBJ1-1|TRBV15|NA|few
TGTGCCACCGCGGGGGATTTGAACACTGAAGCTTTCTTT
CATAGDLNTEAFF
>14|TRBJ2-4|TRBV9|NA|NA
TGTGCCAGCAGCGTACCACCGGATGGAAACATTCAGTACTTC
CASSVPPDGNIQYF
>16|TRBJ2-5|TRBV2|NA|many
TGTGCCAGCAGGCCGGGACTGGGCAGTTTCCAAGAGACCCAGTACTTC
CASRPGLGSFQETQYF